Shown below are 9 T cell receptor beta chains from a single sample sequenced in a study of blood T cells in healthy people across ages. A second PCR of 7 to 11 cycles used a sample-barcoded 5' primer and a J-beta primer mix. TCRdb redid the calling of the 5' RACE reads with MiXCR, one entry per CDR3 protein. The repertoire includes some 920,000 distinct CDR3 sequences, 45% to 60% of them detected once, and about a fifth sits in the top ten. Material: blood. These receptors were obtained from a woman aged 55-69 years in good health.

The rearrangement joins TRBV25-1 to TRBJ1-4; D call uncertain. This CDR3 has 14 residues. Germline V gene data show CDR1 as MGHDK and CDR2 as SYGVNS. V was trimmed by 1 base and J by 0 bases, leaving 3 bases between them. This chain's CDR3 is CASSESATNEKLFF. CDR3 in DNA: TGTGCCAGCAGTGAATCGGCAACTAATGAAAAACTGTTTTTT.

The CDR3 sequence is CATGDPGYLNEQFF. The CDR3 bases are TGTGCCACCGGGGACCCGGGATATCTCAATGAGCAGTTCTTC. J is TRBJ2-1 and V is TRBV10-3, with D perhaps assigned TRBD1 or TRBD2 (5 bases each). This CDR3 spans 14 amino acids. V lost 10 bases and J 6 bases, leaving 19 bases between the germline ends. The germline V gene encodes CDR1 ENHRY and CDR2 SYGVKD.

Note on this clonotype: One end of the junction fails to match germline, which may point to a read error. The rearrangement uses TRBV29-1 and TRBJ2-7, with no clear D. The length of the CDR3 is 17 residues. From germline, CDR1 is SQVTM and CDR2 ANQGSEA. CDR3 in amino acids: CSVIMTSAEPSSYERYF. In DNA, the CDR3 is TGCAGCGTAATAATGACAAGCGCTGAACCGAGCTCCTACGAGCGGTACTTC.

The chain's CDR3 is CASSPLAANEQFF. The CDR3 nucleotides read TGTGCCAGCTCACCACTAGCAGCGAATGAGCAGTTCTTC. The V call is TRBV18, the J call TRBJ2-1; no definite D call. Trimming took 1 base from V and 7 from J, leaving 8 bases between them. The V gene's germline CDR1 is KGHSH and CDR2 LQKENI. There are 13 residues in the CDR3.

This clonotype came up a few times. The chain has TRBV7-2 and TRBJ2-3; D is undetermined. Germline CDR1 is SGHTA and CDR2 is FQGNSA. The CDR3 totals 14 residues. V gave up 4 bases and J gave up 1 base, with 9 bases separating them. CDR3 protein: CASSYARGTDTQYF. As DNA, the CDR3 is TGTGCCAGCAGCTATGCCCGGGGCACAGATACGCAGTATTTT. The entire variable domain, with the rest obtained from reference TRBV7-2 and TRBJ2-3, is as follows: GAGVSQSPSNKVTEKGKDVELRCDPISGHTALYWYRQSLGQGLEFLIYFQGNSAPDKSGLPSDRFSAERTGGSVSTLTIQRTQQEDSAVYLCASSYARGTDTQYFGPGTRLTVL.

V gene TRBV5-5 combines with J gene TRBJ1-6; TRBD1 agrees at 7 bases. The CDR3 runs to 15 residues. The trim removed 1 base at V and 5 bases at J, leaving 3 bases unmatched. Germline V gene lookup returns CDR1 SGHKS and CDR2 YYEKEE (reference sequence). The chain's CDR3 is CASSLRGGDNSPLHF. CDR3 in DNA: TGTGCCAGCAGCTTGAGAGGGGGCGATAATTCACCCCTCCACTTT.

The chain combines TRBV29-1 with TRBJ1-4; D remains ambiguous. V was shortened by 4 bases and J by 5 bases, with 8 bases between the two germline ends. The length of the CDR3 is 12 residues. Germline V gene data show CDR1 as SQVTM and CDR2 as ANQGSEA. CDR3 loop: CSVVQSNEKLFF. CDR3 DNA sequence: TGCAGCGTTGTGCAGTCGAATGAAAAACTGTTTTTT.

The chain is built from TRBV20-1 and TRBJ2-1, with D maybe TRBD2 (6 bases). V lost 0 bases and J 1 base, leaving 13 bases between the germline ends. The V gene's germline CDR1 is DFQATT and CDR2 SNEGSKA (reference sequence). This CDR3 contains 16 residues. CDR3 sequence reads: CSARDPTRGSYNEQFF. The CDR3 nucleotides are TGCAGTGCTAGAGACCCGACTAGGGGTTCCTACAATGAGCAGTTCTTC.

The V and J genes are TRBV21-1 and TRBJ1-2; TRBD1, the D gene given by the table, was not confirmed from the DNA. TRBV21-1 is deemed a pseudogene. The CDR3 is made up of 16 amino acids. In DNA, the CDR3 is TGTGCCAGCAGACGACCGGGACAGGGAGTTTTGGTGGGCTACACCTTC. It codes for CASRRPGQGVLVGYTF.